Given below is one T cell receptor beta chain in context. Its antigen is not yet known. No base quality information exists; no much larger clone differs at one position. From each donor, a single peripheral blood sample of roughly 0.11 L on average was drawn into heparinised tubes. Naive, central memory, regulatory and stem cell-like memory CD4+ T cells were sorted on a BD FACSAria II using a panel including CD45RO, CCR7, CD25, CD127, CD95 and CD27. Purity was above 95% for every sorted population. PBMCs were isolated right away by Lymphoprep density gradient centrifugation and were stained directly, without culture. To minimize batch effects, samples were stained and sorted in pairs, one healthy donor with one patient per experiment. Spanning cysteine to phenylalanine, the CDR3 consists of 16 amino acids. The CDR3 DNA has 48 bases and is translated from base 1. Sequences SGHTS (CDR1) and YDEGEE (CDR2) are obtained from the germline V gene. The V and J ends are trimmed by 0 bases and 2 bases, leaving 14 bases between them.

The record originates from a study of beta chain features in type 1 diabetes (dated by TCRdb to 2016 to 2019). At the level of the whole study: No differences in mean age, gender distribution, total cell number or subset yield were found between patients and healthy donors. In the study, TCRB repertoires of sorted circulating CD4+ T cell subsets from recently diagnosed type 1 diabetes patients were compared with those of matched healthy donors. Naive and central memory subsets were obtained from all 30 or so donors, but regulatory and stem cell-like memory subsets were isolated from only 8 patients and 8 healthy donors. A total of over 95,000,000 sorted cells were examined across all samples, and RNA yield correlated strongly with the number of cells per subset.

Points the paper makes about the study in general: Fewer insertions and more nucleotide deletions at VDJ recombination sites were observed in patients with type 1 diabetes, implying thymic rearrangement abnormalities. Because the HLA sub-analyses included only small numbers of individuals, any influence of HLA type on TCRB rearrangement was left unresolved. PCR might favor shorter templates, but patient and control samples were amplified and corrected together, so any skew would affect both groups equally. A moderate but significant shortening of TCRB CDR3 length was observed in type 1 diabetes patients in all four CD4+ subsets. Naive, central memory and regulatory TCRB repertoires appeared more similar among patients than among healthy donors. Because cDNA was sequenced instead of genomic DNA, activated cells with high expression could be over-represented, although the groups did not differ in activation or CD3 levels.

The entire isolated RNA was reverse transcribed using the High Capacity cDNA Reverse Transcription Kit, and thus expressed TCRB transcripts were sequenced. Deep immunoSEQ sequencing was performed on naive, central memory and regulatory T cell samples, with an average of around 3.5 million total reads per sample. After sorted cells were lysed in RLT buffer, RNA was extracted with DNase-treated RNeasy Micro or Mini kits, with the choice depending on cell number. To prevent cross-contamination, each cell subset was processed individually, whereas patient and healthy donor samples were processed jointly. TCRB sequences were amplified from cDNA with the immunoSEQ multiplex PCR, producing 87-bp fragments spanning the CDR3 region. Sequencing of the amplicons was performed on the Illumina HiSeq platform. Per the source publication's procedure: PCR bias was computationally corrected using synthetic template baselines, reads within Hamming distance 2 were collapsed, and singletons that could not be merged were discarded. Reads were aligned against IMGT to assign V, D and J genes, CDR3 length and insertions or deletions at six rearrangement sites. Within each subset, clonotype counts were normalized to sorted cell number, and only after that were true diversity and Gini coefficients computed with the tcR R package. The overlap coefficient, calculated on TCRB nucleotide sequences, was used to quantify repertoire sharing. Not all clones reach the TCRdb copy of this immuneACCESS table, which keeps in-frame sequences only. Checked studies attribute under half of the gap to unresolved V genes and leave the rest unexplained. V and J calls and clone size follow that table, whereas D and trimming were derived from the DNA. The sample table lists about 340,000 clones, roughly 8% of them with a count of one. The biggest ten clones account for less than 0.45% of the sample.

Sequencing was carried out using central memory CD4+ T cells from blood. The TCR originated in a woman between 18 and 29 years old in good health. This chain joins TRBV5-8 to TRBJ2-5; the D gene remains uncertain. The CDR3 loop reads CASSLAHGRSQETQYF. DNA sequence: TGTGCCAGCAGCTTGGCCCACGGCAGATCGCAAGAGACCCAGTACTTC.